These 32 T cell receptor beta chains share one sample of origin, sequenced in a study of blood T cell repertoires in COVID-19. Using immunoSEQ multiplex PCR, the repertoire was profiled, and TCRdb retains in-frame clones only, with some absent. This repertoire shows under 150,000 clones, more than 80% found once; its top ten account for almost 6.5%. Source material: peripheral blood. These TCRs come from a human donor in a cohort sampled during active COVID-19.

Comments on this clone: The same CDR3 also results from other DNA sequences found in this sample. The CDR3 DNA is TGTGCCAGCAGCCCTAGGACAGGGGGGAACACTGAAGCTTTCTTT. This sequence encodes CASSPRTGGNTEAFF. The chain recombines TRBV5-4 with TRBJ1-1; 10 bases are a match to TRBD1. J lost 1 base, V lost 4 bases, and 4 bases had no gene match. Per the germline V gene, CDR1 is SGHNT and CDR2 is YYREEE (reference sequence). CDR3 length: 15 residues.

The chain uses TRBV18 and TRBJ1-1; possible D gene TRBD1, 5 bases. The germline V and J ends were trimmed by 2 bases and 2 bases, with 21 bases remaining between them. Germline CDR1 reads KGHSH; CDR2 reads LQKENI. The CDR3 length is 18 residues. This chain's CDR3 is CASSPYLSSRQGNTEAFF. The CDR3, as DNA: TGTGCCAGCTCACCATATCTATCGTCCCGTCAGGGAAACACTGAAGCTTTCTTT.

The chain uses TRBV3-1 (or the pseudogene TRBV3-2) and TRBJ2-7, with 7 bases fitting TRBD2. The CDR3 covers 15 residues. The germline V gene encodes CDR1 LGHDT and CDR2 YNNKEL (reference sequence). The J segment lost 5 bases and the V segment lost 2 bases, leaving 9 bases of the junction unmatched. CDR3 in amino acids: CASSQPSGRRDEQYF. The CDR3 nucleotides are TGTGCCAGCAGCCAACCTAGCGGACGGCGGGACGAGCAGTACTTC.

This clone was recorded only once. V and J are TRBV12-3 or TRBV12-4 and TRBJ2-5, with a weak D call TRBD1 (6 bases). V lost 5 bases, J lost 5 bases, and 12 bases lay in between. This CDR3 spans 13 amino acids. The CDR3 DNA follows: TGTGCCAGCAGTATGACAGGCGGCGAGACCCAGTACTTC. It translates to CASSMTGGETQYF.

The chain combines TRBV6-5 with TRBJ1-4; 8 nucleotides agree with TRBD1. After removal of 5 bases from V and 6 bases from J, the junction contained 8 bases not matched to a gene. The CDR3 has 15 amino acids. Germline V gene sequence: CDR1 MNHEY, CDR2 SVGAGI. For the CDR3, the DNA is TGTGCCAGCAGTCCAGTGACAGGGGAGTATGAAAAACTGTTTTTT. This encodes CASSPVTGEYEKLFF.

This clone has just a few counts. V and J are TRBV4-2 and TRBJ2-2; TRBD2 matches 7 bases. Germline CDR1 is LGHNA and CDR2 is YNFKEQ. V shed 0 bases and J 3 bases; nucleotides not matched to a gene: 4. The CDR3 extends over 16 amino acids. CDR3: CASSQDIAGDTGELFF. The CDR3 nucleotides read TGTGCCAGCAGCCAAGATATTGCGGGGGACACCGGGGAGCTGTTTTTT.

V and J are TRBV7-2 and TRBJ2-7; perhaps TRBD2 as D (7 bases). The germline V gene encodes CDR1 SGHTA and CDR2 FQGNSA. Trimming left V 0 bases short and J 0 bases short, with 12 bases between. The CDR3 runs 16 residues. CDR3 sequence: CASSLAGGQSSYEQYF. CDR3 nucleotides: TGTGCCAGCAGCTTAGCGGGGGGGCAGAGCTCCTACGAGCAGTACTTC. The full variable domain, with the rest looked up from reference TRBV7-2 and TRBJ2-7, is GAGVSQSPSNKVTEKGKDVELRCDPISGHTALYWYRQSLGQGLEFLIYFQGNSAPDKSGLPSDRFSAERTGGSVSTLTIQRTQQEDSAVYLCASSLAGGQSSYEQYFGPGTRLTVT.

This chain links TRBV5-6 with TRBJ1-2, with a possible D match to TRBD1 (6 bases). The germline V gene has CDR1 SGHDT and CDR2 YYEEEE. CDR3 length equals 15 residues. Trimming removed 4 bases from V and 4 bases from J, with 17 bases in between. The CDR3 DNA sequence: TGTGCCAGCAGCCCGTTTGGGGGCGTGAGCTATGGCTACACCTTC. Translation: CASSPFGGVSYGYTF.

V is TRBV7-2 and J is TRBJ2-2; D might be TRBD1 (5 bases). CDR1 is SGHTA, CDR2 FQGNSA, per germline. The CDR3 consists of 13 residues. V was cut by 7 bases and J by 6 bases, with 12 bases left in between. CDR3 in amino acids: CASKKGVAGELFF. In DNA, the CDR3 is TGTGCCAGCAAGAAAGGGGTGGCCGGGGAGCTGTTTTTT. The complete variable domain, with remaining parts taken from reference TRBV7-2 and TRBJ2-2, reads GAGVSQSPSNKVTEKGKDVELRCDPISGHTALYWYRQSLGQGLEFLIYFQGNSAPDKSGLPSDRFSAERTGGSVSTLTIQRTQQEDSAVYLCASKKGVAGELFFGEGSRLTVL.

The rearrangement links TRBV25-1 to TRBJ1-2; 8 bases fit TRBD1. CDR1 and CDR2 from the germline V gene are MGHDK and SYGVNS. Germline trimming cut 3 bases from V and 7 bases from J; bases unmatched to any gene: 4. This CDR3 comprises 13 residues. The CDR3 DNA is TGTGCCAGCAGTGAGGGTGACAGGGGTGGCTACACCTTC. Protein: CASSEGDRGGYTF.

The V call is TRBV7-2, the J call TRBJ2-3, with a weak D call TRBD1 (6 bases). From germline, CDR1 is SGHTA and CDR2 FQGNSA. This CDR3 region has 17 residues. The germline V and J ends were trimmed by 3 bases and 5 bases, with 21 bases remaining between them. CDR3 bases: TGTGCCAGCAGCTTGGCTCAAGGGGGAGCATCCATAGATACGCAGTATTTT. Protein: CASSLAQGGASIDTQYF.

This chain joins TRBV4-2 and TRBJ2-7; the match to TRBD1 covers 7 bases. This CDR3 region has 18 residues. J gave up 3 bases and V 0 bases, and 14 bases lay outside the gene matches. CDR1 and CDR2 from the germline V gene are LGHNA and YNFKEQ. The CDR3 nucleotides are TGTGCCAGCAGCCAAGATCTCCTTTCGACAGGGACCATCTACGAGCAGTACTTC. Translation: CASSQDLLSTGTIYEQYF.

This clone was picked up one time. J is TRBJ1-2 and V is TRBV6-5, with D hard to call. The CDR3 has 13 amino acids. V shed 1 base and J shed 4 bases, with 7 bases lying between them. The germline CDR1 and CDR2 sequences are MNHEY and SVGAGI. CDR3 in amino acids: CASSYLGSYGYTF. CDR3 DNA: TGTGCCAGCAGTTACTTGGGCAGCTATGGCTACACCTTC.

This chain uses TRBV12-3 or TRBV12-4 with TRBJ1-6, with D possibly being TRBD1 (6 bases). The CDR3 extends over 12 amino acids. V was pared by 6 bases and J by 9 bases, with 9 bases between. The CDR3 spells CASRRGGSPLHF. For the CDR3, the DNA is TGTGCCAGCAGAAGGGGGGGTTCACCCCTCCACTTT.

This chain links TRBV19 with TRBJ2-2; 7 bases map to TRBD1. The ends lost 5 bases at V and 1 base at J; junction bases unmatched: 4. Germline V gene lookup returns CDR1 LNHDA and CDR2 SQIVND (reference sequence). This CDR3 spans 15 amino acids. The CDR3 DNA follows: TGTGCCAGTAGTCAGTGGGACAGGAACACCGGGGAGCTGTTTTTT. This sequence encodes CASSQWDRNTGELFF.

The genes are TRBV11-2 and TRBJ2-5; D gene uncertain. Trimming took 0 bases from V and 7 from J, leaving 6 bases between them. Germline V lookup: CDR1 SGHAT, CDR2 FQNNGV. The CDR3 sequence is 12 residues long. CDR3 sequence (DNA): TGTGCCAGCAGCTTAGATGGAGCGACCCAGTACTTC. The encoded protein is CASSLDGATQYF.

CDR3 protein: CASSLVQGFEQFF. The CDR3 nucleotides are TGTGCCAGCAGTTTAGTCCAGGGATTTGAGCAGTTCTTC. The V call is TRBV12-3 or TRBV12-4, the J call TRBJ2-1; possible D gene TRBD1, 5 bases. With 1 base removed from V and 9 bases from J, the gap between germline ends came to 10 bases. The length of the CDR3 is 13 residues.

The chain uses TRBV6-7 and TRBJ2-2; a weak D match, TRBD1 (6 bases). TRBV6-7 is an ORF, and what it does is uncertain. There are 18 residues in the CDR3. The V end lost 5 bases, the J end lost 5 bases, and 24 bases lay between the germline ends. CDR3 DNA sequence: TGTGCCAGCAGTAGACCGTTGAGCGGCAGGGGTGGGACCGGGGAGCTGTTTTTT. This gives the protein CASSRPLSGRGGTGELFF.

Note on this clone: At one end, the junction sequence differs from germline, possibly due to a read error. In the same sample, other DNA sequences code for this CDR3. The chain couples TRBV5-6 to TRBJ2-7, with TRBD1 identical over 7 bases. The CDR3 is 14 residues long. Germline assignment: CDR1 SGHDT and CDR2 YYEEEE. In DNA form, the CDR3 reads TGTGCCAGCAGCTTATCAGGGGGTCGCTACGAGCAGTACTTT. Encoded protein: CASSLSGGRYEQYF.

The CDR3 is CASSETSGSYNEQFF. The CDR3 bases are TGTGCCAGCAGTGAGACTAGCGGCTCCTACAATGAGCAGTTCTTC. The chain links TRBV6-1 to TRBJ2-1; 9 bases are a match to TRBD2. The CDR3 is made up of 15 amino acids. The V gene end was trimmed by 3 bases and the J gene end by 0 bases; junction bases not matched to a gene: 0. Germline-derived CDR1 and CDR2 are MNHNS and SASEGT.

The chain carries TRBV3-1 (or the pseudogene TRBV3-2) and TRBJ2-5; 8 bases are shared with TRBD2. With 4 bases clipped from V and 4 bases from J, the junction kept 8 bases outside the gene matches. CDR3 length: 15 amino acids. Germline CDR1 is LGHDT and CDR2 is YNNKEL (reference sequence). CDR3 in DNA: TGTGCCAGCAGCCCTGGACTAGCCAGATTAGAGACCCAGTACTTC. It translates to CASSPGLARLETQYF.

This clone has just one count. The chain links TRBV6-2 or TRBV6-3 to TRBJ2-1, with D perhaps matching TRBD2 (5 bases). V was trimmed by 6 bases and J by 6 bases, leaving 18 bases between them. This CDR3 contains 15 residues. Looked up from germline, CDR1 is MNHEY and CDR2 is SVGEGT. This chain's CDR3 is CASSMVLAPSNEQFF. The CDR3 region has the DNA TGTGCCAGCAGCATGGTTCTAGCTCCCTCCAATGAGCAGTTCTTC.

J is TRBJ2-1 and V is TRBV21-1; the DNA was not compared with TRBD1, the D call given in the table. TRBV21-1 represents a pseudogene. The CDR3 consists of 16 residues. The CDR3 reads CASSKAPGWSWDEQFF. CDR3 nucleotide sequence: TGTGCCAGCAGCAAAGCACCAGGGTGGTCATGGGATGAGCAGTTCTTC.

V and J are TRBV5-1 and TRBJ1-5, with TRBD1 matching over 9 bases. The trim removed 3 bases at V and 3 bases at J, leaving 4 bases unmatched. Germline loops: CDR1 SGHRS, CDR2 YFSETQ. This CDR3 region has 15 residues. In nucleotides, the CDR3 is TGCGCCAGCAGCTCAGGGACAGGGTTCAATCAGCCCCAGCATTTT. Its protein product is CASSSGTGFNQPQHF.

The CDR3 spells CASSLRTGTLKNTGELFF. CDR3 nucleotide sequence: TGTGCCAGCAGTCTACGGACAGGGACCCTCAAAAACACCGGGGAGCTGTTTTTT. The V call is TRBV6-6, the J call TRBJ2-2, with 8 bases lining up with TRBD1. This CDR3 region has 18 residues. V lost 5 bases, J lost 2 bases, and 13 bases stayed unmatched. Germline assignment: CDR1 MNHNY and CDR2 SVGAGI (reference sequence).

Only one count was recorded for this clone. J is TRBJ2-1 and V is TRBV5-8; 10 nucleotides line up with TRBD2. Germline-derived CDR1 and CDR2 are SGHTS and YDEGEE. With 3 bases clipped from V and 4 bases from J, the junction kept 4 bases outside the gene matches. CDR3 size: 15 residues. This CDR3 reads CASSSIAGGYNEQFF. The CDR3 DNA sequence: TGTGCCAGCAGCTCTATAGCGGGGGGATACAATGAGCAGTTCTTC.

This sequence joins TRBV28 and TRBJ1-1; TRBD1 aligns across 8 bases. Germline trimming cut 3 bases from V and 10 bases from J; bases unmatched to any gene: 4. In germline, CDR1 is MDHEN, CDR2 SYDVKM. This CDR3 is built from 12 residues. In DNA, the CDR3 is TGTGCCAGCAGTTTGCAACAGGGGGGAGCTTTCTTT. Protein product: CASSLQQGGAFF. The full variable domain, completed using reference TRBV28 and TRBJ1-1, is DVKVTQSSRYLVKRTGEKVFLECVQDMDHENMFWYRQDPGLGLRLIYFSYDVKMKEKGDIPEGYSVSREKKERFSLILESASTNQTSMYLCASSLQQGGAFFGQGTRLTVV.

The chain couples TRBV18 to TRBJ2-4; 7 bases map to TRBD1. This CDR3 region has 15 residues. The ends lost 4 bases at V and 9 bases at J; junction bases unmatched: 12. Germline CDR1 and CDR2: KGHSH and LQKENI. The CDR3, as DNA: TGTGCCAGCTCACAGGGACAGTCAATCGGTAGCATTCAGTACTTC. It codes for CASSQGQSIGSIQYF.

This clone was observed a single time. The rearrangement links TRBV5-1 to TRBJ2-2; 9 nucleotides agree with TRBD2. The CDR3 runs to 17 residues. The germline V gene has CDR1 SGHRS and CDR2 YFSETQ. Trimming took 2 bases from V and 4 from J; bases not matched to a gene: 9. CDR3 sequence (DNA): TGCGCCAGCAGCTTCGGGGCGGGGGGGCCCAGCACCGGGGAGCTGTTTTTT. This encodes CASSFGAGGPSTGELFF. Drawing the rest from reference TRBV5-1 and TRBJ2-2, the complete variable domain is KAGVTQTPRYLIKTRGQQVTLSCSPISGHRSVSWYQQTPGQGLQFLFEYFSETQRNKGNFPGRFSGRQFSNSRSEMNVSTLELGDSALYLCASSFGAGGPSTGELFFGEGSRLTVL.

The J gene is TRBJ1-5, the V gene TRBV9, with 7 bases matching TRBD1. The CDR3 loop spans 15 amino acids. Germline V gene data show CDR1 as SGDLS and CDR2 as YYNGEE. V was pared by 3 bases and J by 4 bases, with 7 bases of the junction left unmatched. CDR3 loop: CASSAGTAKNQPQHF. CDR3 coding DNA: TGTGCCAGCAGCGCTGGGACAGCCAAAAATCAGCCCCAGCATTTT. Drawing the rest from reference TRBV9 and TRBJ1-5, the complete variable domain is DSGVTQTPKHLITATGQRVTLRCSPRSGDLSVYWYQQSLDQGLQFLIQYYNGEERAKGNILERFSAQQFPDLHSELNLSSLELGDSALYFCASSAGTAKNQPQHFGDGTRLSIL.

The V and J genes are TRBV19 and TRBJ1-2; TRBD1 is a possible D gene (5 bases). Germline V lookup: CDR1 LNHDA, CDR2 SQIVND (reference sequence). V gave up 5 bases and J gave up 4 bases, with 17 bases separating them. The CDR3 has 15 amino acids. CDR3 sequence: CASSPRAGETYGYTF. The CDR3 DNA follows: TGTGCCAGTAGTCCTCGTGCGGGGGAGACCTATGGCTACACCTTC.

This chain links TRBV15 with TRBJ1-4; 9 nucleotides agree with TRBD1. Germline V gene sequence: CDR1 LNHNV, CDR2 YYDKDF (reference sequence). CDR3 length equals 14 residues. V shed 4 bases and J 11 bases; nucleotides not matched to a gene: 8. CDR3 in amino acids: CATSTDRGWGKLFF. The CDR3 DNA follows: TGTGCCACCAGCACGGACAGGGGATGGGGGAAACTGTTTTTT. The variable domain in full, completed from reference TRBV15 and TRBJ1-4, reads DAMVIQNPRYQVTQFGKPVTLSCSQTLNHNVMYWYQQKSSQAPKLLFHYYDKDFNNEADTPDNFQSRRPNTSFCFLDIRSPGLGDTAMYLCATSTDRGWGKLFFGSGTQLSVL.